This T cell receptor (beta chain) stems from a study of T cell changes during pregnancy in multiple sclerosis. The CDR3 contains 14 residues. The V segment lost 5 bases and the J segment 4 bases; nucleotides outside the gene matches: 6. Germline CDR1 is SGHAT and CDR2 is FQNNGV. Only in-frame clones appear in the TCRdb table, and some are missing; sequencing was by immunoSEQ multiplex PCR. Among approximately 40,000 clones listed, about 87% were seen once. The TCR comes from a female donor with multiple sclerosis, enrolled in a pregnancy study. Sequencing used CD4+ T cells from peripheral blood mononuclear cells, obtained before pregnancy. The rearrangement links TRBV11-2 to TRBJ2-5, with 8 bases identical to TRBD2. The CDR3 DNA sequence: TGTGCCAGCAGCCCAGCGGGGGTCAGAGAGACCCAGTACTTC. Translation: CASSPAGVRETQYF.